The 27 T cell receptor beta chains below were found in one sample sequenced in a study. One entry per CDR3 protein, called by TCRdb with MiXCR from the RT-PCR reads. The table lists about 680,000 distinct CDR3 sequences, approximately 15% of them singletons, with roughly 4% in the top ten. The sample was memory CD4+ T cells from blood. These receptors were collected from a female donor in good health, serving as a healthy control.

This rearrangement joins TRBV4-3 to TRBJ2-7; TRBD2 is a possible D gene (5 bases). V dropped 4 bases and J dropped 6 bases, with 16 bases sitting between them. This CDR3 is built from 14 residues. CDR1 and CDR2 (germline): LGHNA, YSLEER. The CDR3: CASSRGTEDLEQYF. The CDR3 DNA sequence: TGCGCCAGCAGCCGGGGAACGGAGGATCTCGAGCAGTACTTC.

This clonotype was detected only a few times. The rearrangement uses TRBV6-1 and TRBJ2-2; 8 bases match TRBD1. Germline CDR1 is MNHNS and CDR2 is SASEGT. The CDR3 spans 14 residues. V shed 6 bases, J shed 4 bases, and the junction held 4 bases outside the gene matches. CDR3 sequence reads: CASSRTGTTGELFF. The CDR3 DNA is TGTGCCAGCAGCCGGACAGGGACCACCGGGGAGCTGTTTTTT.

The sample holds a few counts of this clonotype. The rearrangement uses TRBV7-9 and TRBJ2-3; D remains unclear. Germline-derived CDR1 and CDR2 are SEHNR and FQNEAQ (reference sequence). V was pared by 1 base and J by 6 bases, with 8 bases between. This CDR3 has 13 residues. In DNA form, the CDR3 reads TGTGCCAGCAGCTTAGATGCGAGGGATACGCAGTATTTT. Protein product: CASSLDARDTQYF.

This sequence joins TRBV11-1 and TRBJ2-5, with D perhaps matching TRBD2 (6 bases). This CDR3 comprises 15 residues. The germline gives CDR1 SGHAT, CDR2 FQDESV (reference sequence). V was pared by 3 bases and J by 2 bases, with 13 bases between. CDR3 in DNA: TGTGCCAGCAGCTTCACCCAGACTAGACAAGAGACCCAGTACTTC. Its protein is CASSFTQTRQETQYF.

This chain joins TRBV5-1 and TRBJ2-7; maybe TRBD2 (7 bases). V shed 8 bases and J shed 1 base, with 16 bases lying between them. CDR3 length: 14 amino acids. Looked up from germline, CDR1 is SGHRS and CDR2 is YFSETQ. CDR3 nucleotide sequence: TGCGCCAGTTCAAGGGGGGGGGCTTCCTACGAGCAGTACTTC. This codes for CASSRGGASYEQYF.

This clonotype was found many times. J is TRBJ1-3 and V is TRBV5-1, with D uncertain. Between the trimmed V and J ends, which lost 10 bases and 0 bases, there was a span of 20 bases. Germline CDR1 is SGHRS and CDR2 is YFSETQ. This CDR3 is 16 amino acids long. The CDR3 here is CAGSWQCLGSGNTIYF. The CDR3, as DNA: TGCGCCGGGTCATGGCAGTGTCTTGGCTCTGGAAACACCATATATTTT.

This clonotype was counted between two and nine times. V gene TRBV5-8 combines with J gene TRBJ2-3, with TRBD2 identical over 9 bases. Germline CDR1 SGHTS, CDR2 YDEGEE. The CDR3 consists of 15 residues. V lost 0 bases, J lost 3 bases, and 2 bases stayed unmatched. This CDR3 reads CASSLGTSDTDTQYF. The CDR3 DNA sequence: TGTGCCAGCAGCTTGGGGACTAGCGATACAGATACGCAGTATTTT.

Only a few counts were recorded for this clonotype. The V call is TRBV20-1, the J call TRBJ2-1, with TRBD1 matching 9 bases. The CDR3 runs 11 residues. The germline CDR1 and CDR2 sequences are DFQATT and SNEGSKA (reference sequence). This chain's CDR3 is CTQRQGDFQFF. Here the CDR3 DNA reads TGCACTCAAAGACAGGGGGATTTTCAGTTCTTC.

The chain couples TRBV18 to TRBJ1-5, with 7 nucleotides matching TRBD1. Germline CDR1 KGHSH, CDR2 LQKENI. The ends lost 6 bases at V and 0 bases at J; junction bases unmatched: 11. The CDR3 loop spans 17 amino acids. The CDR3 loop is CASSLTAGGYSNQPQHF. The CDR3 bases are TGTGCCAGCTCCTTAACTGCAGGGGGTTATAGCAATCAGCCCCAGCATTTT.

The chain combines TRBV5-4 with TRBJ2-2; 11 bases are shared with TRBD1. Germline lookup yields CDR1 SGHNT and CDR2 YYREEE (reference sequence). The ends lost 4 bases at V and 4 bases at J; junction bases unmatched: 6. The length of the CDR3 is 16 residues. The CDR3 DNA reads as TGTGCCAGCAGCCAGGACAGGGGGCGCGCCACCGGGGAGCTGTTTTTT. This translates into CASSQDRGRATGELFF.

This clonotype was seen at least ten times. V usage is TRBV12-3 or TRBV12-4 and J usage is TRBJ1-1; 8 bases are shared with TRBD1. The V gene end was trimmed by 10 bases and the J gene end by 6 bases; junction bases not matched to a gene: 7. This CDR3 is 12 amino acids long. The CDR3 DNA reads TGTGCCACCGGACAGGGCATTGCTGAAGCTTTCTTT. The encoded protein is CATGQGIAEAFF.

The CDR3 loop is CSARVSGEPQHF. The CDR3 DNA is TGCAGTGCTAGAGTATCGGGGGAGCCCCAGCATTTT. The rearrangement uses TRBV20-1 and TRBJ1-5, with a weak D call TRBD1 (5 bases). Between the trimmed V and J ends, which lost 1 base and 8 bases, there was a span of 9 bases. The CDR3 runs 12 residues. The germline gives CDR1 DFQATT, CDR2 SNEGSKA (reference sequence).

V gene TRBV7-9 combines with J gene TRBJ2-3, with 7 bases identical to TRBD1. This CDR3 comprises 17 residues. Germline CDR1 and CDR2: SEHNR and FQNEAQ (reference sequence). Trimming cost V 5 bases and J 3 bases; bases outside gene matches: 14. The chain's CDR3 is CASSPPRTGPLTDTQYF. The DNA of the CDR3 is TGTGCCAGCAGCCCTCCGAGGACAGGCCCCCTGACAGATACGCAGTATTTT.

This clonotype was detected many times. The chain couples TRBV20-1 to TRBJ1-5, with a possible D match to TRBD1 (5 bases). There are 17 residues in the CDR3. Between the trimmed V and J ends, which lost 5 bases and 0 bases, there was a span of 20 bases. Looked up from germline, CDR1 is DFQATT and CDR2 is SNEGSKA (reference sequence). The CDR3 protein is CSAFGGDGAYSNQPQHF. CDR3 bases: TGCAGTGCTTTCGGCGGGGACGGGGCTTATAGCAATCAGCCCCAGCATTTT.

This clonotype was observed at least ten times. The chain links TRBV5-1 to TRBJ2-2; 8 nucleotides match TRBD1. The germline V gene encodes CDR1 SGHRS and CDR2 YFSETQ. The junction had 10 bases not matched to a gene; V was cut back by 1 base and J by 2 bases. The CDR3 length is 18 residues. CDR3 nucleotide sequence: TGCGCCAGCAGCTTGTGGGCAGGGGGCTCACTTAACACCGGGGAGCTGTTTTTT. Its protein product is CASSLWAGGSLNTGELFF.

The chain has TRBV20-1 and TRBJ2-1, with a weak D call TRBD1 (5 bases). The J call may not be correct, given that the DNA end is closer to TRBJ2-7. This CDR3 contains 15 residues. Per the germline V gene, CDR1 is DFQATT and CDR2 is SNEGSKA (reference sequence). The CDR3 region is CSARDRARGIHEQYF. The CDR3 DNA follows: TGCAGTGCTAGAGATCGGGCTAGGGGTATTCATGAGCAGTACTTC.

This clonotype occurred a few times. This sequence joins TRBV5-5 and TRBJ2-4; the match to TRBD1 covers 7 bases. The trim removed 0 bases at V and 1 base at J, leaving 10 bases unmatched. This CDR3 spans 18 amino acids. In germline, CDR1 is SGHKS, CDR2 YYEKEE (reference sequence). CDR3 in amino acids: CASSLATTGVFAKNIQYF. DNA for the CDR3: TGTGCCAGCAGCTTGGCGACTACAGGGGTATTCGCCAAAAACATTCAGTACTTC.

The V and J genes are TRBV5-6 and TRBJ2-3; a weak D match, TRBD2 (6 bases). This CDR3 has 17 amino acids. CDR1 is SGHDT and CDR2 is YYEEEE in the germline V gene. V lost 0 bases and J 0 bases, leaving 14 bases between the germline ends. This CDR3 reads CASSLVREILSTDTQYF. The CDR3 coding sequence is TGTGCCAGCAGCTTGGTTCGGGAGATACTTAGCACAGATACGCAGTATTTT.

This clonotype was recorded at least ten times. The chain has TRBV6-2 or TRBV6-3 and TRBJ2-7; no reliable D call. V was shortened by 5 bases and J by 7 bases, with 9 bases between the two germline ends. There are 11 residues in the CDR3. The V gene's germline CDR1 is MNHEY and CDR2 SVGEGT. The CDR3: CASSPRLEQYF. The CDR3 DNA is TGTGCCAGCAGTCCCAGGTTAGAGCAGTACTTC.

This rearrangement joins TRBV7-2 to TRBJ1-1; 9 bases align to TRBD1. V gave up 6 bases and J gave up 5 bases; unmatched junction bases: 4. CDR1 SGHTA and CDR2 FQGNSA come from the germline V gene. The CDR3 sequence is 13 residues long. The CDR3 protein is CASSYRGQTEAFF. The CDR3 coding sequence is TGTGCCAGCAGTTACAGGGGGCAGACTGAAGCTTTCTTT. Based on the CDR3 plus reference TRBV7-2 and TRBJ1-1, the full variable domain is GAGVSQSPSNKVTEKGKDVELRCDPISGHTALYWYRQSLGQGLEFLIYFQGNSAPDKSGLPSDRFSAERTGGSVSTLTIQRTQQEDSAVYLCASSYRGQTEAFFGQGTRLTVV.

This clonotype was detected a few times. The chain joins TRBV28 to TRBJ1-1; no definite D call. The CDR3 runs to 14 residues. Germline V gene data show CDR1 as MDHEN and CDR2 as SYDVKM. Trimming left V 2 bases short and J 2 bases short, with 9 bases between. The DNA of the CDR3 is TGTGCCAGCAGTTTAAACAGCATTAACACTGAAGCTTTCTTT. Its protein product is CASSLNSINTEAFF.

The chain has TRBV12-3 or TRBV12-4 and TRBJ1-6; maybe TRBD1 (6 bases). With 1 base removed from V and 10 bases from J, the gap between germline ends came to 14 bases. There are 15 residues in the CDR3. The CDR3 DNA sequence: TGTGCCAGCAGTTTAGATCCAGGGGAAGGCTCACCCCTCCACTTT. Amino acid sequence: CASSLDPGEGSPLHF.

This clonotype has more than one count but fewer than ten. The genes are TRBV18 and TRBJ2-3; TRBD1 is a possible D gene (5 bases). CDR1 KGHSH and CDR2 LQKENI come from the germline V gene. The CDR3 spans 15 residues. Trimming cost V 4 bases and J 2 bases, with 13 bases left between them. CDR3 sequence reads: CASSLIDSYTDTQYF. The DNA for the CDR3 is TGTGCCAGCTCACTAATCGACAGCTACACAGATACGCAGTATTTT.

The chain joins TRBV3-1 to TRBJ2-1, with D uncertain. The CDR3 is made up of 15 amino acids. V was shortened by 1 base and J by 5 bases, with 12 bases between the two germline ends. Germline CDR1 and CDR2: LGHDT and YNNKEL (reference sequence). Here the CDR3 reads CASSQGLERDNEQFF. As DNA, the CDR3 is TGTGCCAGCAGCCAAGGGCTGGAGCGAGACAATGAGCAGTTCTTC.

This clonotype was seen many times. This sequence joins TRBV5-1 and TRBJ1-1; D gene uncertain. The CDR3 has 14 amino acids. Trimming left V 0 bases short and J 0 bases short, with 6 bases between. The V gene's germline CDR1 is SGHRS and CDR2 YFSETQ. The CDR3 region has the DNA TGCGCCAGCAGCTTGGCACAGATGAACACTGAAGCTTTCTTT. Translation: CASSLAQMNTEAFF.

This clonotype was recorded a few times. This sequence joins TRBV5-1 and TRBJ1-1; possible D gene TRBD1, 5 bases. The CDR3 sequence is 13 residues long. From germline, CDR1 is SGHRS and CDR2 YFSETQ. V shed 4 bases and J shed 4 bases, with 11 bases lying between them. This CDR3 is CASSVQGRTEAFF. CDR3 sequence (DNA): TGCGCCAGCAGCGTGCAGGGACGCACTGAAGCTTTCTTT.

This clonotype came up many times. The rearrangement uses TRBV6-5 and TRBJ1-2; 8 nucleotides match TRBD1. The V gene's germline CDR1 is MNHEY and CDR2 SVGAGI. The CDR3 extends over 14 amino acids. After removal of 5 bases from V and 10 bases from J, the junction contained 12 bases not matched to a gene. The DNA for the CDR3 is TGTGCCAGCAGTACCACCGGGACAGGCGGTGTCTACACCTTC. Amino acids: CASSTTGTGGVYTF.